Listed below are T cell receptor beta chains from one sample, sequenced in a study of vaccination and CD4 T cells after COVID-19. These TCRs' antigens remain unknown. TCRdb reprocessed the PCR reads via MiXCR and lists one record per CDR3 protein. The sample carries 17,000 or so distinct CDR3 sequences, less than 50% recorded once. Specimen: CD4+ T cells from blood, cultured in vitro. The receptors originated from a human donor who had recovered from COVID-19. The CDR3 runs from the conserved cysteine through the conserved F or W.

TRBV6-4	TRBJ1-6	CASSAAGGSPLHF
TRBV20-1	TRBJ1-4	CSAQKTANEKLFF
TRBV19	TRBJ2-1	CASSDRTSGISYNEQFF
TRBV19	TRBJ2-3	CASTSNTDTQYF
TRBV27	TRBJ2-7	CASGPSVIPYEQYF
TRBV19	TRBJ1-6	CASSIGPAYNSPLHF
TRBV5-6	TRBJ1-1	CASSWDPGRRGQTEAFF
TRBV7-2	TRBJ2-5	CASSGGDSTQYF
TRBV27	TRBJ1-4	CASSRSPPGHGVEKLFF
TRBV20-1	TRBJ1-1	CSAIGTAVLNTEAFF
TRBV6-1	TRBJ1-3	CASDLGTGNTIYF
TRBV3-1	TRBJ1-6	CASSQVGGTGNSPLHF
TRBV6-4	TRBJ2-2	CASSDSVEGGTGELFF
TRBV20-1	TRBJ2-1	CSAPDPGHSYNEQFF
TRBV20-1	TRBJ2-4	CSASPGRILEGIQYF
TRBV19	TRBJ1-5	CASSIQVHQPQHF
TRBV20-1	TRBJ2-1	CSARRGINEQFF
TRBV11-1	TRBJ2-5	CASSLVVGHRVGETQYF
TRBV19	TRBJ2-1	CASSTSSGRASKIF
TRBV5-1	TRBJ1-2	CASSFFERERYTF
TRBV15	TRBJ2-5	CATSREGRIQETQYF
TRBV20-1	TRBJ2-7	CSAMARGEVEQYF
TRBV18	TRBJ2-3	CASSPPGTSTDTQYF
TRBV20-1	TRBJ1-3	CSARAGGYSGNTIYF
TRBV20-1	TRBJ1-3	CSASTGPFSGNTIYF
TRBV5-1	TRBJ2-3	CASSGGVGDTQYF
TRBV6-2/TRBV6-3	TRBJ1-5	CASRDGGFSQPQHF
TRBV28	TRBJ2-7	CASSSPGQLYEQYF
TRBV20-1	TRBJ2-1	CSAWNQFNEQFF
TRBV7-9	TRBJ2-3	CASSQGLAGPPSTDTQYF
TRBV3-1	TRBJ2-3	CASSQVTLALADTQYF
TRBV4-2	TRBJ2-1	CASSQSLAGGSKYNEQFF
TRBV6-1	TRBJ1-2	CASGRDTTYGYTF
TRBV7-3	TRBJ2-6	CASSFGARGANVLTF
TRBV7-3	TRBJ2-3	CASSLYLGAGNTDTQYF
TRBV20-1	TRBJ1-2	CSADRDYGYTF
TRBV24-1	TRBJ2-1	CATSDLRQINEQFF
TRBV6-2/TRBV6-3	TRBJ2-3	CASSYGLAGHPSTDTQYF